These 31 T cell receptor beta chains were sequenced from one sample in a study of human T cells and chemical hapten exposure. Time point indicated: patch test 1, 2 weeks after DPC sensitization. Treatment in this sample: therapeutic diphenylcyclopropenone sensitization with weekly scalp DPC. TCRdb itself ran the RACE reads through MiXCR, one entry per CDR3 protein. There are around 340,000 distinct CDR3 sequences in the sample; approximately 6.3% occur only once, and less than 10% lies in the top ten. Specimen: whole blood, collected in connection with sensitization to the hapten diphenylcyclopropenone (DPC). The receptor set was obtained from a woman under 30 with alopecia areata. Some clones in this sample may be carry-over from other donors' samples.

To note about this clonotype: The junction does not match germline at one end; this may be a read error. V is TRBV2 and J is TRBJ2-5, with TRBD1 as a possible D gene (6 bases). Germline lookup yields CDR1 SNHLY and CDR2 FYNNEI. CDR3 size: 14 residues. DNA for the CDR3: TGTGCCAGCAGGGGGACATTCTTCCAAGATACCCAGTACTTC. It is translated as CASRGTFFQDTQYF.

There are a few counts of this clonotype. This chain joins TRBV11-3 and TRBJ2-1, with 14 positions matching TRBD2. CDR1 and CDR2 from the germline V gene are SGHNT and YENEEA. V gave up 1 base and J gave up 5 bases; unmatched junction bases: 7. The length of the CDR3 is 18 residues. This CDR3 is CASSLAGTSGGRDNEQFF. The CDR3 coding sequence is TGTGCCAGCAGCTTAGCAGGGACTAGCGGGGGCCGAGACAATGAGCAGTTCTTC.

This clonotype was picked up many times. CDR3 residues: CASSQDLGEQETQYF. The CDR3 DNA follows: TGTGCCAGCAGCCAAGATCTTGGGGAGCAAGAGACCCAGTACTTC. The V and J genes are TRBV3-1 and TRBJ2-5; perhaps TRBD2 as D (5 bases). CDR3 size: 15 residues. Germline CDR1 reads LGHDT; CDR2 reads YNNKEL (reference sequence). V gave up 0 bases and J gave up 2 bases, with 10 bases separating them.

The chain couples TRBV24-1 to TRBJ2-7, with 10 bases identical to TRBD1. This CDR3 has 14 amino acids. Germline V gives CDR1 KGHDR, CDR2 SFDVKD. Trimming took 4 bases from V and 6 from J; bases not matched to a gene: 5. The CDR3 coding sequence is TGTGCCACCAGTGACGCCGGACAGGGGGGCGAGCAGTACTTC. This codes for CATSDAGQGGEQYF.

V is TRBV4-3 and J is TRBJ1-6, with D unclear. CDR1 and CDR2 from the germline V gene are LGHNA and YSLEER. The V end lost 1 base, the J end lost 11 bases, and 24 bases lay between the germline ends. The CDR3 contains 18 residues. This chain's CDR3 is CASSQGISEGPARAPLHF. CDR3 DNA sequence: TGCGCCAGCAGCCAAGGGATCTCGGAGGGCCCAGCCCGGGCACCCCTCCACTTT.

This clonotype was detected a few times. The CDR3 here is CASSGPQVEFSDTQYF. DNA of the CDR3: TGTGCCAGCAGCGGTCCACAAGTGGAGTTCTCAGATACGCAGTATTTT. This chain links TRBV7-8 with TRBJ2-3; D unresolved. Trimming cost V 5 bases and J 4 bases, with 19 bases left between them. Per the germline V gene, CDR1 is SGHVS and CDR2 is FQNEAQ. The CDR3 contains 16 residues.

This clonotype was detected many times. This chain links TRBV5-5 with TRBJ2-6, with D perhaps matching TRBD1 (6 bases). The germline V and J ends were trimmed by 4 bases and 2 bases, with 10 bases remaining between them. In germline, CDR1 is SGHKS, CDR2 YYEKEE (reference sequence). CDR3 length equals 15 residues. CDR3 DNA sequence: TGTGCCAGCAGCCCCAGGGGCCCTGGGGCCAACGTCCTGACTTTC. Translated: CASSPRGPGANVLTF.

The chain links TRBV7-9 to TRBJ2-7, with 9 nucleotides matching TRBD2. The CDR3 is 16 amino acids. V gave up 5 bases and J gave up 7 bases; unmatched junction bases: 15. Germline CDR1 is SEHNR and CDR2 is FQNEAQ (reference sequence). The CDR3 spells CASSPAGLAEKSEQYF. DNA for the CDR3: TGTGCCAGCAGCCCCGCGGGACTAGCCGAAAAATCAGAGCAGTACTTC.

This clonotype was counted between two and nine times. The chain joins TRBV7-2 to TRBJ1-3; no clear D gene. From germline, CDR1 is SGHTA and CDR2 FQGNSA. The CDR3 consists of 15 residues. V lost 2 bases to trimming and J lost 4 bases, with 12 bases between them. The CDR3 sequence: CASSLYDLGGNTIYF. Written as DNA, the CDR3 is TGTGCCAGCAGCTTATATGATCTCGGAGGAAACACCATATATTTT.

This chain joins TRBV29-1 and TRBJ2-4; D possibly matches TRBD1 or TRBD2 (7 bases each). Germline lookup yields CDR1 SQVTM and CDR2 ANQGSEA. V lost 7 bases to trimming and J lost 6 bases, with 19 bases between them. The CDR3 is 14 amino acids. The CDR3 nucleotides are TGCAGCGCGCAGGGGGAGGGGGCGAGAAACATTCAGTACTTC. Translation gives CSAQGEGARNIQYF.

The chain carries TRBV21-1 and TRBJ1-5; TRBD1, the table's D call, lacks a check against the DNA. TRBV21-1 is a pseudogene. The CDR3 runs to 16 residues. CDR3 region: CASSKGDGEGNQPQHF. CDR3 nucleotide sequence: TGTGCCAGCAGCAAGGGGGACGGAGAGGGCAATCAGCCCCAGCATTTT.

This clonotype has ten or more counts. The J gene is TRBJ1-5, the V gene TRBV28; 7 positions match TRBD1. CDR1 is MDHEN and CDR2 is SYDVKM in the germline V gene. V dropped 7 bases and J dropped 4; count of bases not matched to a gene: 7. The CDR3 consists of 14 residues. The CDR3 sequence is CASISGTANQPQHF. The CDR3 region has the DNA TGTGCCAGCATATCCGGGACAGCAAATCAGCCCCAGCATTTT.

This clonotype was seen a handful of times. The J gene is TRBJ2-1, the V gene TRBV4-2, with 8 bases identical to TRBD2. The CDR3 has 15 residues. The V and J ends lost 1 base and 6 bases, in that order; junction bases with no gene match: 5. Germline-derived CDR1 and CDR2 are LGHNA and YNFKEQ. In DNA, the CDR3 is TGTGCCAGCAGCCAAGGTAGCGGGGATGCCAATGAGCAGTTCTTC. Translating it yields CASSQGSGDANEQFF.

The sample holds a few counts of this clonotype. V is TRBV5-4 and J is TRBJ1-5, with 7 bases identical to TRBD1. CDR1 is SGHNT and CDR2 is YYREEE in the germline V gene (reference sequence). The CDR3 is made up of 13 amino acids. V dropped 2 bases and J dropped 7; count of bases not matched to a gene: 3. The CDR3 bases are TGTGCCAGCAGCTTTCAGGGGGTACAGCCCCAGCATTTT. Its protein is CASSFQGVQPQHF.

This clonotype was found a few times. CDR3 residues: CASTPTGEQPQHF. The CDR3 DNA reads TGTGCCAGCACCCCGACAGGGGAACAGCCCCAGCATTTT. The rearrangement uses TRBV6-2 or TRBV6-3 and TRBJ1-5; 8 bases line up with TRBD1. Germline assignment: CDR1 MNHEY and CDR2 SVGEGT. This CDR3 comprises 13 residues. V shed 7 bases and J 7 bases; nucleotides not matched to a gene: 6.

CDR3 bases: TGTGCCAGCACGGCCAGGACTGGAAACACCATATATTTT. Translated: CASTARTGNTIYF. The genes are TRBV6-9 and TRBJ1-3, with D uncertain. Germline V lookup: CDR1 MNHGY, CDR2 SVAAGI. V gave up 7 bases and J gave up 2 bases, with 9 bases separating them. The CDR3 is 13 amino acids.

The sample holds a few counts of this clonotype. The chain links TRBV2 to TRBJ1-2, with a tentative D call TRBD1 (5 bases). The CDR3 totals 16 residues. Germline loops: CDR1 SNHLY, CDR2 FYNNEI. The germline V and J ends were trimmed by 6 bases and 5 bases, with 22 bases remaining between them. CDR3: CASSAILDKIQYGYTF. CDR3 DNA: TGTGCCAGCAGCGCCATCTTGGACAAAATTCAGTATGGCTACACCTTC.

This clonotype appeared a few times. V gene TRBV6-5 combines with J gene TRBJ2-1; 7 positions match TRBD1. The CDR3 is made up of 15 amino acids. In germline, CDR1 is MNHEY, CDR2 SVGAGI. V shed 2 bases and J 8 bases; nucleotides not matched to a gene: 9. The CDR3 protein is CASSYRDTGAHEQFF. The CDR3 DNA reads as TGTGCCAGCAGTTACAGAGACACAGGGGCCCATGAGCAGTTCTTC.

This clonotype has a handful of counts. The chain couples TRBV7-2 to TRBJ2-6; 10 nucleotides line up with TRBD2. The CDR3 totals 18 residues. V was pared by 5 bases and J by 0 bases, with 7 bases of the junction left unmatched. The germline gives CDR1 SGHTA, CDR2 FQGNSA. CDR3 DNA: TGTGCCAGCAGCCTCACTAGCGGGGCTGGCTCTGGGGCCAACGTCCTGACTTTC. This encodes CASSLTSGAGSGANVLTF.

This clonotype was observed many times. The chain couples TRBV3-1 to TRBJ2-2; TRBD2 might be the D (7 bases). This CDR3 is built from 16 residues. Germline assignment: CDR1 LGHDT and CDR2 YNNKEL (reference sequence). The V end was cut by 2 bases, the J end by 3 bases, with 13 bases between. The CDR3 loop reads CASSQSGAGDTGELFF. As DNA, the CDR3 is TGTGCCAGCAGCCAAAGCGGGGCAGGGGACACCGGGGAGCTGTTTTTT.

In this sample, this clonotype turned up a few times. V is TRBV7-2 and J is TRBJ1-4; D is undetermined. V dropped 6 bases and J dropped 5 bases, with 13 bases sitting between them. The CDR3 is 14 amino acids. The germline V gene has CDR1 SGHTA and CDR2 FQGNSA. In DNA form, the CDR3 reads TGTGCCAGCAGGACAAACATCGGAAATGAAAAACTGTTTTTT. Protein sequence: CASRTNIGNEKLFF. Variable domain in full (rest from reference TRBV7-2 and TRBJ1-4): GAGVSQSPSNKVTEKGKDVELRCDPISGHTALYWYRQSLGQGLEFLIYFQGNSAPDKSGLPSDRFSAERTGGSVSTLTIQRTQQEDSAVYLCASRTNIGNEKLFFGSGTQLSVL.

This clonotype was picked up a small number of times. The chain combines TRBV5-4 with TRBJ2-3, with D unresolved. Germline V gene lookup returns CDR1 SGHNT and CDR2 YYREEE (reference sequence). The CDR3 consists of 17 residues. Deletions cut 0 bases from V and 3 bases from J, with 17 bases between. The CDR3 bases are TGTGCCAGCAGCTTGGCCAGTGGGCCTTCTGAGACAGATACGCAGTATTTT. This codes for CASSLASGPSETDTQYF.

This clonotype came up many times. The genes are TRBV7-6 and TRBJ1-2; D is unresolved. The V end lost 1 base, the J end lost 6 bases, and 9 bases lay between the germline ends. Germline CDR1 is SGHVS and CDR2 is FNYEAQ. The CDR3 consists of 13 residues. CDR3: CASSLGSGDGYTF. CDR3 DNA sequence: TGTGCCAGCAGCTTAGGCAGTGGTGATGGCTACACCTTC.

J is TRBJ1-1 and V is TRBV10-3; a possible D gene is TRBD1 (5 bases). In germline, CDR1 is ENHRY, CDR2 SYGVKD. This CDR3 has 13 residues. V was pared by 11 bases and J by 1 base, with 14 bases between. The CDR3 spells CASDQGGNTEAFF. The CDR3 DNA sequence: TGTGCCTCGGACCAGGGCGGGAACACTGAAGCTTTCTTT.

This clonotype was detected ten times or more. As DNA, the CDR3 is TGTGCCAGCAGCCTTCTACCGAAATCGGGCGGGGGTTCCTACAATGAGCAGTTCTTC. It yields the protein CASSLLPKSGGGSYNEQFF. The V and J genes are TRBV3-1 and TRBJ2-1; 7 positions agree with TRBD2. CDR1 LGHDT and CDR2 YNNKEL come from the germline V gene (reference sequence). The J segment lost 1 base and the V segment lost 4 bases, leaving 16 bases of the junction unmatched. The CDR3 length is 19 residues.

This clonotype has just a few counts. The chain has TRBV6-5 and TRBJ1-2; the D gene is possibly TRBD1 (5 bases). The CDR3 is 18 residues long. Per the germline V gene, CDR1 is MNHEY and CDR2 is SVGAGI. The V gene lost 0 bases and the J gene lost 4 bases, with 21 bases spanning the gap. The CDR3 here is CASSYSNLAGRGVYGYTF. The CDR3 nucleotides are TGTGCCAGCAGTTACTCGAATTTAGCTGGCCGGGGCGTCTATGGCTACACCTTC.

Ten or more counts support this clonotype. The CDR3 nucleotides read TGTGCCAGCTCACGCGGAGGCACAGATACGCAGTATTTT. It is translated as CASSRGGTDTQYF. The genes are TRBV18 and TRBJ2-3, with D unresolved. Germline assignment: CDR1 KGHSH and CDR2 LQKENI. CDR3 length: 13 amino acids. Deletions cut 4 bases from V and 1 base from J, with 6 bases between.

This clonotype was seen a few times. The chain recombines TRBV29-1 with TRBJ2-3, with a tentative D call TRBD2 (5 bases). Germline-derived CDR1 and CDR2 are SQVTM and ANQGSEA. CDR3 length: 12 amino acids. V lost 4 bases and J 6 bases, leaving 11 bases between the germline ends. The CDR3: CSVGASWDTQYF. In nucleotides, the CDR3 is TGCAGCGTTGGGGCTAGCTGGGATACGCAGTATTTT.

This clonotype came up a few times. Here the CDR3 reads CASRSGNSPLHF. Written as DNA, the CDR3 is TGTGCCAGCAGATCCGGTAATTCACCCCTCCACTTT. J is TRBJ1-6 and V is TRBV6-5, with D unresolved. V was pared by 6 bases and J by 6 bases, with 6 bases between. The length of the CDR3 is 12 residues. Per the germline V gene, CDR1 is MNHEY and CDR2 is SVGAGI.

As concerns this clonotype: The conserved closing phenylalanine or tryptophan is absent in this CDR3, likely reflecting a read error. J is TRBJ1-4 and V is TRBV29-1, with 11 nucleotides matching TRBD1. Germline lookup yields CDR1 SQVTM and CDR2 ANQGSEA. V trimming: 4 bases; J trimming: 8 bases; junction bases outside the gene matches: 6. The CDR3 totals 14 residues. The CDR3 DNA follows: TGCAGCGTTGCAACCCGGACAGGGGGCGAAAAACTGTTTTAT. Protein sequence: CSVATRTGGEKLFY.

The CDR3 sequence is CASSGTGAANEKLFF. In DNA, the CDR3 is TGTGCCAGCAGCGGGACAGGTGCAGCTAATGAAAAACTGTTTTTT. The rearrangement links TRBV3-1 to TRBJ1-4; 8 nucleotides align to TRBD1. There are 15 residues in the CDR3. CDR1 and CDR2 (germline): LGHDT, YNNKEL (reference sequence). J was trimmed by 3 bases and V by 5 bases; bases with no gene match: 5.